Sequencing of this TCR beta chain was carried out in a study of cytomegalovirus exposure and HLA in healthy donors. Study-wide findings and caveats: A subsequent analysis found that TCR clusters from the first cohort also tended to co-occur in the roughly 120 validation repertoires, with around 94% of cluster scores above 0. The study listed 150 to 200 cytomegalovirus-associated TCR beta chains.

While the first cohort had 650 to 850 subjects, the donors belonged to the separate validation cohort of over a hundred subjects. The table came from immunoSEQ multiplex PCR; TCRdb's copy has only in-frame clones and leaves some out. Counted here are 200,000 or so clones, 75% to 85% occurring once; the ten biggest clones make up roughly an eighth. As concerns this clone: What it binds is unknown.

The clonotype was recovered from a woman aged 25 to 39 in good health and CMV-seropositive. What was sequenced was PBMCs.

CDR3 DNA sequence: TGTGCCAGCAGTGGACAGGGGATTGTCACTGAAGCTTTCTTT. This sequence encodes CASSGQGIVTEAFF. The V and J genes are TRBV25-1 and TRBJ1-1; 8 bases align to TRBD1. This CDR3 has 14 amino acids. Germline CDR1 and CDR2: MGHDK and SYGVNS. Losses at the gene ends were 4 bases for V and 4 bases for J; bases not matched to a gene: 5.